These 21 T cell receptor beta chains share one sample of origin, sequenced in a study of identical twins. In TCRdb, the 5' RACE reads were re-called with MiXCR into one record per CDR3 protein. The table lists roughly 220,000 distinct CDR3 sequences, 6.5% of them singletons. This sample was shared with a second study, whose subject was T cells expressing NK-cell markers.

Sequenced: CD8+ T cells sorted from blood. These receptors were collected from a woman aged 18-35 years in good health.

This clonotype was found a few times. V usage is TRBV20-1 and J usage is TRBJ2-7; no reliable D call. V lost 3 bases to trimming and J lost 2 bases, with 8 bases between them. CDR1 is DFQATT, CDR2 SNEGSKA, per germline (reference sequence). This CDR3 has 12 amino acids. CDR3 amino acids: CSARGSTYEQYF. As DNA, the CDR3 is TGCAGTGCTAGGGGCTCAACCTACGAGCAGTACTTC.

This clonotype was observed many times. The chain employs TRBV7-9 and TRBJ2-1, with 7 bases lining up with TRBD1. The junction had 8 bases not matched to a gene; V was cut back by 8 bases and J by 4 bases. This CDR3 is 14 amino acids long. Germline loops: CDR1 SEHNR, CDR2 FQNEAQ (reference sequence). In nucleotides, the CDR3 is TGTGCCAGCCAGTCCGGGACAGCGTACAATGAGCAGTTCTTC. It specifies CASQSGTAYNEQFF.

V usage is TRBV7-6 and J usage is TRBJ1-1; D remains ambiguous. CDR1 SGHVS and CDR2 FNYEAQ come from the germline V gene. With 5 bases removed from V and 6 bases from J, the gap between germline ends came to 10 bases. This CDR3 spans 12 amino acids. Here the CDR3 DNA reads TGTGCCAGCAGCCCACAATTGGCTGAAGCTTTCTTT. Encoded protein: CASSPQLAEAFF.

This clonotype was seen only a few times. J is TRBJ2-5 and V is TRBV7-2; 9 positions match TRBD1. The ends lost 4 bases at V and 5 bases at J; junction bases unmatched: 5. The CDR3 consists of 14 residues. The germline gives CDR1 SGHTA, CDR2 FQGNSA. In DNA, the CDR3 is TGTGCCAGCAGCTCCGGACAGGGGCTGGAGACCCAGTACTTC. Amino acid sequence: CASSSGQGLETQYF.

The V call is TRBV6-5, the J call TRBJ1-6; no firm D call. The CDR3 totals 12 residues. V shed 6 bases and J shed 8 bases, with 8 bases lying between them. Germline V gives CDR1 MNHEY, CDR2 SVGAGI. CDR3 residues: CASSSLDSPLHF. CDR3 in DNA: TGTGCCAGCAGCAGCCTAGATTCACCCCTCCACTTT.

V is TRBV18 and J is TRBJ2-3, with D possibly matching TRBD1 (6 bases). CDR3 size: 18 residues. Trimming took off 1 base at V and 0 bases at J, with 17 bases between the two ends. Per germline, CDR1 KGHSH and CDR2 LQKENI. CDR3 DNA sequence: TGTGCCAGCTCACCACAACGAGGACAGAGTGTTAGCACAGATACGCAGTATTTT. Protein product: CASSPQRGQSVSTDTQYF.

This chain links TRBV4-1 with TRBJ2-6, with D perhaps given as TRBD1 or TRBD2 (5 bases each). V gave up 10 bases and J gave up 4 bases, with 17 bases separating them. The germline gives CDR1 MGHRA, CDR2 YSYEKL. This CDR3 is built from 15 residues. The CDR3 protein is CATGAPSQGANVLTF. The CDR3 DNA sequence: TGCGCCACCGGGGCCCCATCGCAAGGGGCCAACGTCCTGACTTTC.

This clonotype showed up just a few times. The CDR3 sequence is CASSYDGAALGYTF. DNA of the CDR3: TGTGCCAGCAGCTACGATGGGGCCGCCTTGGGCTACACCTTC. The V call is TRBV7-9, the J call TRBJ1-2; TRBD1 is a possible D gene (5 bases). This CDR3 region has 14 residues. The V end was cut by 4 bases, the J end by 8 bases, with 17 bases between. Germline V gene lookup returns CDR1 SEHNR and CDR2 FQNEAQ (reference sequence).

This clonotype came up a few times. V and J are TRBV6-2 or TRBV6-3 and TRBJ2-5; D ambiguous. This CDR3 comprises 13 residues. With 2 bases removed from V and 5 bases from J, the gap between germline ends came to 9 bases. Germline values: CDR1 MNHEY, CDR2 SVGEGT. DNA of the CDR3: TGTGCCAGCAGTTACCTCGGTCTCGAGACCCAGTACTTC. As protein: CASSYLGLETQYF.

This clonotype was seen more than once but under ten times. This chain links TRBV18 with TRBJ2-7, with 15 positions matching TRBD2. The V and J ends lost 4 bases and 4 bases, in that order; junction bases with no gene match: 2. The CDR3 loop spans 15 amino acids. The germline V gene has CDR1 KGHSH and CDR2 LQKENI. In nucleotides, the CDR3 is TGTGCCAGCTCACGGACTAGCGGGAGGGCTTACGAGCAGTACTTC. Encoded protein: CASSRTSGRAYEQYF.

V and J are TRBV12-5 and TRBJ2-5, with 8 bases matching TRBD2. The CDR3 runs 16 residues. CDR1 LGHNT and CDR2 FRNRAP come from the germline V gene. Germline trimming cut 4 bases from V and 5 bases from J; bases unmatched to any gene: 12. In DNA, the CDR3 is TGTGCTAGTGGTTCCTGGCCCCTCGAGCGGGGGGAGACCCAGTACTTC. This codes for CASGSWPLERGETQYF.

This clonotype has only a few counts. The chain is built from TRBV7-3 and TRBJ2-3, with 9 bases matching TRBD2. After removal of 5 bases from V and 5 bases from J, the junction contained 8 bases not matched to a gene. Germline lookup yields CDR1 SGHTA and CDR2 FQGTGA. The length of the CDR3 is 15 residues. The CDR3 is CASSQTGGGGDTQYF. The CDR3 DNA reads TGTGCCAGCAGCCAAACGGGCGGGGGGGGAGATACGCAGTATTTT.

This clonotype was observed at least ten times. The J gene is TRBJ2-1, the V gene TRBV25-1, with D perhaps TRBD2 (5 bases). Trimming took 6 bases from V and 14 from J, leaving 17 bases between them. Germline V gene data show CDR1 as MGHDK and CDR2 as SYGVNS. This CDR3 is built from 12 residues. The DNA for the CDR3 is TGTGCCAGCAGCGTAAGCGGCCCGAAGAAGTTCTTC. This codes for CASSVSGPKKFF.

The V and J genes are TRBV5-1 and TRBJ1-3; D remains unclear. The CDR3 contains 15 residues. Germline CDR1 reads SGHRS; CDR2 reads YFSETQ. The germline V and J ends were trimmed by 4 bases and 7 bases, with 18 bases remaining between them. The CDR3: CASSPSGPLGNTIYF. As DNA, the CDR3 is TGCGCCAGCAGCCCAAGCGGACCTTTAGGGAACACCATATATTTT.

Comment on this clonotype: A junction end diverges from the germline sequence, so it may reflect a read error. V gene TRBV7-7 combines with J gene TRBJ2-5, with 15 bases fitting TRBD2. The V gene's germline CDR1 is SSHAT and CDR2 FNYEAQ (reference sequence). CDR3 size: 18 residues. The CDR3 here is CASSPGTSGGPYQETQYF. In DNA form, the CDR3 reads TGTGCTAGCAGCCCGGGGACTAGCGGGGGGCCGTACCAAGAGACCCAGTACTTC.

This clonotype was seen more than once but under ten times. This rearrangement joins TRBV7-6 to TRBJ2-1; D possibly corresponds to TRBD2 (5 bases). CDR1 and CDR2 from the germline V gene are SGHVS and FNYEAQ. The V end was cut by 3 bases, the J end by 5 bases, with 11 bases between. The CDR3 is 14 residues long. The CDR3 sequence: CASSFLSENNEQFF. As DNA, the CDR3 is TGTGCCAGCAGCTTCCTTAGCGAAAACAATGAGCAGTTCTTC.

This clonotype is categorized as medium-sized (0.01 to 0.1%). The chain has TRBV10-3 and TRBJ2-7; D unclear. Per germline, CDR1 ENHRY and CDR2 SYGVKD. The CDR3 runs to 11 residues. The V end lost 2 bases, the J end lost 3 bases, and 2 bases lay between the germline ends. The CDR3 region has the DNA TGTGCCATCAGTGAGGACTACGAGCAGTACTTC. Translating gives CAISEDYEQYF.

This clonotype was counted between two and nine times. The V call is TRBV7-2, the J call TRBJ2-3; D might be TRBD1 or TRBD2, each matching 5 bases. V gave up 3 bases and J gave up 2 bases, with 12 bases separating them. This CDR3 has 15 residues. Germline loops: CDR1 SGHTA, CDR2 FQGNSA. CDR3 DNA: TGTGCCAGCAGCTTCGAGGGACCTTCCACAGATACGCAGTATTTT. The encoded protein is CASSFEGPSTDTQYF.

The CDR3 DNA sequence: TGCAGTGCCTCGACAGGGAACGGAGGCTACACCTTC. It is translated as CSASTGNGGYTF. The chain is built from TRBV20-1 and TRBJ1-2; 7 bases align to TRBD1. Germline loops: CDR1 DFQATT, CDR2 SNEGSKA (reference sequence). This CDR3 spans 12 amino acids. V dropped 6 bases and J dropped 8; count of bases not matched to a gene: 9.

The chain carries TRBV6-1 and TRBJ2-5; 10 nucleotides line up with TRBD2. Germline CDR1 MNHNS, CDR2 SASEGT. CDR3 length: 15 residues. The ends lost 7 bases at V and 4 bases at J; junction bases unmatched: 9. The CDR3 nucleotides read TGTGCCAGCACCACGGAGCGGGAGGGCGTAGAGACCCAGTACTTC. Translated, it gives CASTTEREGVETQYF.

This clonotype has just a few counts. V and J are TRBV7-8 and TRBJ2-3; D unclear. V lost 5 bases to trimming and J lost 10 bases, with 10 bases between them. Germline V CDR1 and CDR2: SGHVS, FQNEAQ. This CDR3 is 11 amino acids long. This chain's CDR3 is CASSPPPAQYF. DNA of the CDR3: TGTGCCAGCAGCCCTCCCCCCGCGCAGTATTTT. The full variable domain, its missing parts supplied by reference TRBV7-8 and TRBJ2-3, is GAGVSQSPRYKVAKRGQDVALRCDPISGHVSLFWYQQALGQGPEFLTYFQNEAQLDKSGLPSDRFFAERPEGSVSTLKIQRTQQEDSAVYLCASSPPPAQYFGPGTRLTVL.